This T cell receptor (beta chain) was identified in a study of T cell changes during pregnancy in multiple sclerosis. Only in-frame clones appear in the TCRdb table, and some are missing; sequencing was by immunoSEQ multiplex PCR. The sample contains about 83,000 clones, around 96% of which appear only once. The sample was peripheral blood, taken in the second trimester of pregnancy. The clonotype was recovered from a female donor with multiple sclerosis, enrolled in a pregnancy study.

The DNA for the CDR3 is TGCGCCAGCAGCTTGATTCCGAGAGGGAGCGCAGATACGCAGTATTTT. It translates to CASSLIPRGSADTQYF. The V and J genes are TRBV5-1 and TRBJ2-3; D is perhaps TRBD2 (5 bases). The CDR3 has 16 residues. CDR1 is SGHRS, CDR2 YFSETQ, per germline. The V end lost 1 base, the J end lost 4 bases, and 16 bases lay between the germline ends. The entire variable domain, with the rest obtained from reference TRBV5-1 and TRBJ2-3, is as follows: KAGVTQTPRYLIKTRGQQVTLSCSPISGHRSVSWYQQTPGQGLQFLFEYFSETQRNKGNFPGRFSGRQFSNSRSEMNVSTLELGDSALYLCASSLIPRGSADTQYFGPGTRLTVL.